This is a list of T cell receptor beta chains from one sample in a study of OX40 agonist ivuxolimab in advanced cancers. Repertoires were generated with immunoSEQ multiplex PCR, while TCRdb's copy carries only in-frame clones and drops some. The repertoire holds some 76,000 clones, with about nine tenths as singletons. The specimen was CD4+ or CD8+ T cells sorted from blood, collected in a trial of the OX40 agonist ivuxolimab. The receptors stem from an adult with an advanced solid tumor such as melanoma, head and neck, liver or kidney cancer. Both conserved end residues are part of each CDR3. The D gene is left open where the match is weak. Size values are once, few and many counts, or a class for expanded clones, and some rows have none.

j_gene: TRBJ2-7; abundance: -; v_gene: TRBV30; d_gene: TRBD2; CDR3aa: CAWSVLRGDEQYF; CDR3nt: TGTGCCTGGAGTGTACTGCGGGGGGACGAGCAGTACTTC
j_gene: TRBJ1-5; abundance: -; v_gene: TRBV19; d_gene: -; CDR3aa: CASSMGAGRNQPQHF; CDR3nt: TGTGCCAGTAGTATGGGGGCCGGACGCAATCAGCCCCAGCATTTT
j_gene: TRBJ1-1; abundance: -; v_gene: TRBV7-8; d_gene: TRBD1; CDR3aa: CASMRGRGNTEAFF; CDR3nt: TGTGCCAGCATGAGGGGGCGTGGGAACACTGAAGCTTTCTTT
j_gene: TRBJ2-7; abundance: few; v_gene: TRBV6-1; d_gene: -; CDR3aa: CASSYPHSYEQYF; CDR3nt: TGTGCCAGCAGTTATCCCCACTCGTACGAGCAGTACTTC
j_gene: TRBJ1-2; abundance: -; v_gene: TRBV10-3; d_gene: -; CDR3aa: CAISENRGLPSGF; CDR3nt: TGTGCCATCAGTGAGAATCGAGGGCTACCCTCCGGTTTC
j_gene: TRBJ2-5; abundance: -; v_gene: TRBV6-5; d_gene: -; CDR3aa: CASTRGETQYF; CDR3nt: TGTGCCAGCACTCGGGGGGAGACCCAGTACTTC
j_gene: TRBJ2-3; abundance: -; v_gene: TRBV7-2; d_gene: TRBD2; CDR3aa: CASSLSGGRGTDTQYF; CDR3nt: TGTGCCAGCAGCCTAAGCGGGGGCCGAGGCACAGATACGCAGTATTTT
j_gene: TRBJ2-7; abundance: few; v_gene: TRBV12-5; d_gene: -; CDR3aa: CASGLVHKEVHEQYF; CDR3nt: TGTGCTAGTGGTTTGGTACATAAGGAAGTCCACGAGCAGTACTTC
j_gene: TRBJ1-5; abundance: -; v_gene: TRBV7-3; d_gene: TRBD1; CDR3aa: CASSRTGINQPQHF; CDR3nt: TGTGCCAGCAGCCGGACAGGGATCAATCAGCCCCAGCATTTT
j_gene: TRBJ2-1; abundance: once; v_gene: TRBV6-1; d_gene: -; CDR3aa: CASSVSYSNEQFF; CDR3nt: TGTGCCAGCAGTGTCTCTTACTCAAATGAGCAGTTCTTC
j_gene: TRBJ1-4; abundance: -; v_gene: TRBV19; d_gene: -; CDR3aa: CASSALAGDEKLFF; CDR3nt: TGTGCCAGTAGCGCTCTGGCAGGGGATGAAAAACTGTTTTTT
j_gene: TRBJ1-4; abundance: -; v_gene: TRBV2; d_gene: -; CDR3aa: CASTRGATNEKLFF; CDR3nt: TGTGCCAGCACGAGGGGGGCAACTAATGAAAAACTGTTTTTT
j_gene: TRBJ1-3; abundance: -; v_gene: TRBV9; d_gene: -; CDR3aa: CASSPWGRTAASGNTIYF; CDR3nt: TGTGCCAGCAGCCCCTGGGGGAGGACAGCGGCCTCTGGAAACACCATATATTTT
j_gene: TRBJ2-7; abundance: -; v_gene: TRBV30; d_gene: TRBD2; CDR3aa: CAWSGPSGTSGRLAYEQYF; CDR3nt: TGTGCCTGGAGTGGCCCCTCGGGGACTAGCGGGAGGTTGGCCTACGAGCAGTACTTC
j_gene: TRBJ2-6; abundance: -; v_gene: TRBV30; d_gene: -; CDR3aa: CAWSLGSSGANVLTF; CDR3nt: TGTGCCTGGAGTTTGGGGAGCTCTGGGGCCAACGTCCTGACTTTC
j_gene: TRBJ2-7; abundance: -; v_gene: TRBV28; d_gene: -; CDR3aa: CASRGGPDEQYF; CDR3nt: TGTGCCAGCAGGGGGGGGCCGGACGAGCAGTACTTC
j_gene: TRBJ2-5; abundance: -; v_gene: TRBV5-6; d_gene: -; CDR3aa: CASSFGDSETQYF; CDR3nt: TGTGCCAGCAGCTTTGGGGATTCAGAGACCCAGTACTTC
j_gene: TRBJ1-5; abundance: -; v_gene: TRBV28; d_gene: -; CDR3aa: CASSLSLLSNQPQHF; CDR3nt: TGTGCCAGCAGTTTATCGTTACTTAGCAATCAGCCCCAGCATTTT
j_gene: TRBJ1-1; abundance: -; v_gene: TRBV9; d_gene: -; CDR3aa: CASSVGGQMNTEAFF; CDR3nt: TGTGCCAGCAGCGTAGGTGGACAGATGAACACTGAAGCTTTCTTT
j_gene: TRBJ1-1; abundance: -; v_gene: TRBV19; d_gene: -; CDR3aa: CASSVKGGDTEAFF; CDR3nt: TGTGCCAGTAGTGTCAAAGGGGGGGACACTGAAGCTTTCTTT
j_gene: TRBJ1-1; abundance: -; v_gene: TRBV5-1; d_gene: -; CDR3aa: CASSWASGGGTEAFF; CDR3nt: TGCGCCAGCAGCTGGGCCTCGGGAGGCGGCACTGAAGCTTTCTTT
j_gene: TRBJ2-2; abundance: -; v_gene: TRBV19; d_gene: TRBD2; CDR3aa: CASSPGLAGARPGELFF; CDR3nt: TGTGCCAGTAGTCCCGGACTAGCGGGGGCCCGCCCCGGGGAGCTGTTTTTT
j_gene: TRBJ2-2; abundance: -; v_gene: TRBV11-3; d_gene: -; CDR3aa: CASSQIQGYGELFF; CDR3nt: TGTGCCAGCAGCCAAATCCAGGGATACGGGGAGCTGTTTTTT
j_gene: TRBJ2-1; abundance: -; v_gene: TRBV7-9; d_gene: TRBD2; CDR3aa: CASRKTSGSPGYNEQFF; CDR3nt: TGTGCCAGCAGGAAGACGAGCGGGAGCCCCGGGTACAATGAGCAGTTCTTC
j_gene: TRBJ2-3; abundance: -; v_gene: TRBV28; d_gene: TRBD1; CDR3aa: CATRDSYTDTQYF; CDR3nt: TGTGCCACCCGGGACAGCTACACAGATACGCAGTATTTT
j_gene: TRBJ2-3; abundance: once; v_gene: TRBV6-1; d_gene: -; CDR3aa: CATEGGGAVDTQYF; CDR3nt: TGTGCCACCGAGGGTGGGGGGGCAGTAGATACGCAGTATTTT
j_gene: TRBJ2-3; abundance: -; v_gene: TRBV29-1; d_gene: -; CDR3aa: CSVGGQAAGTQYF; CDR3nt: TGCAGCGTTGGCGGTCAGGCGGCGGGTACGCAGTATTTT
j_gene: TRBJ1-2; abundance: -; v_gene: TRBV30; d_gene: -; CDR3aa: CAWSVLRTVYGYTF; CDR3nt: TGTGCCTGGAGTGTACTAAGGACAGTCTATGGCTACACCTTC
j_gene: TRBJ2-5; abundance: -; v_gene: TRBV18; d_gene: TRBD2; CDR3aa: CASSPGRGRLAGERETQYF; CDR3nt: TGTGCCAGCTCACCCGGCAGGGGGAGACTAGCGGGAGAGCGAGAGACCCAGTACTTC
j_gene: TRBJ2-2; abundance: -; v_gene: TRBV5-1; d_gene: -; CDR3aa: CASSLGIPTGELFF; CDR3nt: TGCGCCAGCAGCTTGGGGATTCCAACCGGGGAGCTGTTTTTT
j_gene: TRBJ2-5; abundance: -; v_gene: TRBV29-1; d_gene: TRBD1; CDR3aa: CSVEEVRGLETQYF; CDR3nt: TGCAGCGTTGAAGAAGTGAGGGGGCTAGAGACCCAGTACTTC
j_gene: TRBJ2-5; abundance: -; v_gene: TRBV10-3; d_gene: -; CDR3aa: CAISDLQGLQETQYF; CDR3nt: TGTGCCATCAGTGATCTACAGGGTCTCCAAGAGACCCAGTACTTC
j_gene: TRBJ1-1; abundance: -; v_gene: TRBV6-5; d_gene: TRBD1; CDR3aa: CASTQPDRGITEAFF; CDR3nt: TGTGCCAGCACCCAACCCGACAGGGGGATCACTGAAGCTTTCTTT